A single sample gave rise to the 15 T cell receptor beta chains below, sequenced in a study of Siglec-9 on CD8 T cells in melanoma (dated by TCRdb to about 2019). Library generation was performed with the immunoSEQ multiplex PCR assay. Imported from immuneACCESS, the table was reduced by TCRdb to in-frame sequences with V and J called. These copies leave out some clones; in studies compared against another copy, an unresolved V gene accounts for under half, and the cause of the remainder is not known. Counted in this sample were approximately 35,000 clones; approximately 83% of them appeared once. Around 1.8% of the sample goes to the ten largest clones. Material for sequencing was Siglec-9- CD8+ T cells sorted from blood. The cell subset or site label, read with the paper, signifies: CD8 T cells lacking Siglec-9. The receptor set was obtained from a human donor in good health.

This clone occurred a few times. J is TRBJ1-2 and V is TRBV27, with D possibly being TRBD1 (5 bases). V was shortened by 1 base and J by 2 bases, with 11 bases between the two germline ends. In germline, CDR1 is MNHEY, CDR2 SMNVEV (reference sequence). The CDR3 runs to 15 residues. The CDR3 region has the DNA TGTGCCAGCAGTTTATTGGGGGGAGGGAACTATGGCTACACCTTC. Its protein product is CASSLLGGGNYGYTF.

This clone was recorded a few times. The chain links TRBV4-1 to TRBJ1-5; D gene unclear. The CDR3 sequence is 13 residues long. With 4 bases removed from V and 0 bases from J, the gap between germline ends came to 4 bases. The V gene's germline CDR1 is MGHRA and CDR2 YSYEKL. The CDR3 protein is CASSLNSNQPQHF. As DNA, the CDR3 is TGCGCCAGCAGCCTGAATAGCAATCAGCCCCAGCATTTT.

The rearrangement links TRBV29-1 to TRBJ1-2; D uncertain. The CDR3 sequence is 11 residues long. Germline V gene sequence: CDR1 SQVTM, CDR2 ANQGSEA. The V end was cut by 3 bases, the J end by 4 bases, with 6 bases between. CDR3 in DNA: TGCAGCGTTGAGACGGGCTATGGCTACACCTTC. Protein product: CSVETGYGYTF.

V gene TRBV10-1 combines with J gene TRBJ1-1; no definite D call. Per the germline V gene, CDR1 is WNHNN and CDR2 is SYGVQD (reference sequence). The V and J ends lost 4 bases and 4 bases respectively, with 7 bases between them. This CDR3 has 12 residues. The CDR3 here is CASSGRTTEAFF. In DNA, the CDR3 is TGCGCCAGCAGTGGACGAACCACTGAAGCTTTCTTT.

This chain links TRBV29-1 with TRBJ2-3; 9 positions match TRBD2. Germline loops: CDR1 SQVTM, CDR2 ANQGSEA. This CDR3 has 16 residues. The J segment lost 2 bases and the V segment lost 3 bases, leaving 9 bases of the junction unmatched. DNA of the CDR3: TGCAGCGTTGAGGCCTCCGGACTAGCGAACACAGATACGCAGTATTTT. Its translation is CSVEASGLANTDTQYF.

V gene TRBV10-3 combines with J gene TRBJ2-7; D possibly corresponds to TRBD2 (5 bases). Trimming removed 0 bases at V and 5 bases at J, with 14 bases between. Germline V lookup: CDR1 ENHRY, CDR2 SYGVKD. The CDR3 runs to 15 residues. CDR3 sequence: CAISESRGSGHEQYF. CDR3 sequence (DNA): TGTGCCATCAGTGAGTCGAGAGGGAGCGGCCACGAGCAGTACTTC.

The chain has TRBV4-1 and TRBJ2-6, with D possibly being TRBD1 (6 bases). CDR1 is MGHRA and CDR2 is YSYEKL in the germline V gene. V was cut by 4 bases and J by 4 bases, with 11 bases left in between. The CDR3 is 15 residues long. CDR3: CASSPRTEGANVLTF. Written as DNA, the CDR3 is TGCGCCAGCAGCCCCCGGACAGAAGGGGCCAACGTCCTGACTTTC.

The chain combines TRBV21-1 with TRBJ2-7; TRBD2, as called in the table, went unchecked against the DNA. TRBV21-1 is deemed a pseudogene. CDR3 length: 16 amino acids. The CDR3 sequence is CASSKASGRPTYEQYF. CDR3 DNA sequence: TGTGCCAGCAGCAAAGCTAGCGGGAGACCAACCTACGAGCAGTACTTC.

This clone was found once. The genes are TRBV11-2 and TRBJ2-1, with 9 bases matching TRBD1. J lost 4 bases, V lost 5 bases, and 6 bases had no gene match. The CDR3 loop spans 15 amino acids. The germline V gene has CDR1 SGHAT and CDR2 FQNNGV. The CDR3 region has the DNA TGTGCCAGCAGCGCCGGGGACAGGGAATACAATGAGCAGTTCTTC. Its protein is CASSAGDREYNEQFF. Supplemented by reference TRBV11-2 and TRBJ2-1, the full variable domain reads EAGVAQSPRYKIIEKRQSVAFWCNPISGHATLYWYQQILGQGPKLLIQFQNNGVVDDSQLPKDRFSAERLKGVDSTLKIQPAKLEDSAVYLCASSAGDREYNEQFFGPGTRLTVL.

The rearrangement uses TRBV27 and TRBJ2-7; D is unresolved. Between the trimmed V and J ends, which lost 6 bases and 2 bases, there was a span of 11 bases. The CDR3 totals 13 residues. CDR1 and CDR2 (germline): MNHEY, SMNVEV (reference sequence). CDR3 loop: CASRRRLPYEQYF. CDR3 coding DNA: TGTGCCAGCAGGAGACGGCTCCCCTACGAGCAGTACTTC.

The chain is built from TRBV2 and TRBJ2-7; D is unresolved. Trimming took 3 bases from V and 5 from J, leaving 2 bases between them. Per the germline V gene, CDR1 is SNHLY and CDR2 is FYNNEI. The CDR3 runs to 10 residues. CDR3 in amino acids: CASSEDEQYF. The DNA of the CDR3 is TGTGCCAGCAGTGAGGACGAGCAGTACTTC.

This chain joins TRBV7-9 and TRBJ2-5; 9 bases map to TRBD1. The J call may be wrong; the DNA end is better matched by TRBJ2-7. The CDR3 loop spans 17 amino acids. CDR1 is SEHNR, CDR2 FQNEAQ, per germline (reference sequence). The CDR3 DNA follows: TGTGCCAGCAGCTTACCGGGACAGGGTAGTCCTTCCTACGAGCAGTACTTC. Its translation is CASSLPGQGSPSYEQYF.

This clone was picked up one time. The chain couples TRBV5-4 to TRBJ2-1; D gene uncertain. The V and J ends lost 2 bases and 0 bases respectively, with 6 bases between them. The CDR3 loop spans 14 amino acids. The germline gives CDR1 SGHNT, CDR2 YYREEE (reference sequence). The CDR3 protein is CASSFTGSYNEQFF. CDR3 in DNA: TGTGCCAGCAGCTTTACGGGCTCCTACAATGAGCAGTTCTTC.

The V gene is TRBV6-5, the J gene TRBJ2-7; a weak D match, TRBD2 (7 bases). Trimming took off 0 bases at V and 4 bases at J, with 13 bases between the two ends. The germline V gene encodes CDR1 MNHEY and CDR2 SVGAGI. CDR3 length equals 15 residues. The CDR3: CASSYSPGGTYEQYF. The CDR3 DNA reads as TGTGCCAGCAGTTACTCACCGGGGGGCACTTACGAGCAGTACTTC.

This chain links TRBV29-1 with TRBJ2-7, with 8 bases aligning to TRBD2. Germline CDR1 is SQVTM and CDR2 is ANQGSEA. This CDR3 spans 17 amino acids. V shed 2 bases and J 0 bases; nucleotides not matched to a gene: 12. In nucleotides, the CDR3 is TGCAGCGTTGAAAAGACGGGGCAGCGGGAGTCCTCCTACGAGCAGTACTTC. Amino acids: CSVEKTGQRESSYEQYF.